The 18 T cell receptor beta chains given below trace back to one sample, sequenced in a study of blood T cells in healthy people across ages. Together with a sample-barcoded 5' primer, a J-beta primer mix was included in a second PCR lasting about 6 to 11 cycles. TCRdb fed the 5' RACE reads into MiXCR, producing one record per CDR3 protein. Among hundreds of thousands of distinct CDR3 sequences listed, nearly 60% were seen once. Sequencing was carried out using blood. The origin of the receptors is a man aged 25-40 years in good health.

The CDR3 DNA reads as TGTGCCAGCAGTCCGCGGACTACCCCCATCTCAGATACGCAGTATTTT. This sequence encodes CASSPRTTPISDTQYF. The chain carries TRBV6-2 or TRBV6-3 and TRBJ2-3; possibly TRBD2 for D (6 bases). Germline assignment: CDR1 MNHEY and CDR2 SVGEGT. V lost 5 bases to trimming and J lost 4 bases, with 19 bases between them. This CDR3 contains 16 residues.

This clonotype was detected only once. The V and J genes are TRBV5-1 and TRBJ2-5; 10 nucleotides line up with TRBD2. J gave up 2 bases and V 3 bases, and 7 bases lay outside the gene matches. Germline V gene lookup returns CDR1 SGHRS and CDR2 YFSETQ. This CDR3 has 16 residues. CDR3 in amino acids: CASSSLAGGAQETQYF. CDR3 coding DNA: TGCGCCAGCAGCTCATTAGCGGGAGGAGCTCAAGAGACCCAGTACTTC.

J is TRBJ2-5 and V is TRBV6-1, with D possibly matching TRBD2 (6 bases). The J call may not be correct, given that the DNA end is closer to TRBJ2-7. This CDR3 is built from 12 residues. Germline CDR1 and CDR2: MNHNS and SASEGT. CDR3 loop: CATLRGNYEQYF. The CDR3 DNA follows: TGTGCCACCCTCCGGGGGAACTACGAGCAGTACTTC.

CDR3 nucleotides: TGTGCCACCAGCAGAGAAGCCGGGCCCACGTTCTTC. It codes for CATSREAGPTFF. The rearrangement joins TRBV15 to TRBJ2-1; D gene unclear. V lost 0 bases and J lost 15, with 12 bases in between. Germline lookup yields CDR1 LNHNV and CDR2 YYDKDF (reference sequence). The length of the CDR3 is 12 residues.

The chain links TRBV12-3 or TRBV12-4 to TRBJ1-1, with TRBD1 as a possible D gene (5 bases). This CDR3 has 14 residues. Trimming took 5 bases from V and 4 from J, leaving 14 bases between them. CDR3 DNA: TGTGCCAGCAGTGGGGCCAGACTAGGCACTGAAGCTTTCTTT. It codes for CASSGARLGTEAFF.

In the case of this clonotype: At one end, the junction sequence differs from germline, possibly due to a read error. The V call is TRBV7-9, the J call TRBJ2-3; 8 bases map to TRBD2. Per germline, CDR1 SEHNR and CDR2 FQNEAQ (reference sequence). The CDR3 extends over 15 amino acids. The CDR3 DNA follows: TGTGCCAGTAGCTTTAGCGGGGAGGTCACAGATACGCAGTATTTT. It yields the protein CASSFSGEVTDTQYF.

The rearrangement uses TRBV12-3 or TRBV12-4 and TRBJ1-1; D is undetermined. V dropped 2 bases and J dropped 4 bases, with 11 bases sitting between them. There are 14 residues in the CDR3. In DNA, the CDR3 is TGTGCCAGCAGTTTACTAGGGTGGTCCACTGAAGCTTTCTTT. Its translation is CASSLLGWSTEAFF.

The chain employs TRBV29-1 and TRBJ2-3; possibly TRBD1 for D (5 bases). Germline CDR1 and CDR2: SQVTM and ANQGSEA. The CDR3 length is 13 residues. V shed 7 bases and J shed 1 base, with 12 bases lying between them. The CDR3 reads CSADQGGTDTQYF. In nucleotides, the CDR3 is TGCAGCGCGGATCAAGGGGGCACAGATACGCAGTATTTT.

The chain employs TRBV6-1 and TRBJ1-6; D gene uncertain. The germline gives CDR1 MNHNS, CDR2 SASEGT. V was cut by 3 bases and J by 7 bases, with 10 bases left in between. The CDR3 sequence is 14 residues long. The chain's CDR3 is CASSDRRWNSPLHF. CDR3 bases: TGTGCCAGCAGTGATCGCAGGTGGAATTCACCCCTCCACTTT.

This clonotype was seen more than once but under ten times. Written as DNA, the CDR3 is TGTGCCAGCAGTAAGGATGGCTACACCTTC. Residues: CASSKDGYTF. The chain couples TRBV7-9 to TRBJ1-2; the D is unclear. CDR3 length: 10 residues. Trimming stripped 6 bases from V and 6 bases from J, with 5 bases between. CDR1 and CDR2 (germline): SEHNR, FQNEAQ (reference sequence). Complete variable domain (other parts from reference TRBV7-9 and TRBJ1-2): DTGVSQNPRHKITKRGQNVTFRCDPISEHNRLYWYRQTLGQGPEFLTYFQNEAQLEKSRLLSDRFSAERPKGSFSTLEIQRTEQGDSAMYLCASSKDGYTFGSGTRLTVV.

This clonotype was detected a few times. The CDR3 region is CSARETGSYEQYF. The DNA for the CDR3 is TGCAGTGCTAGGGAGACAGGCTCCTACGAGCAGTACTTC. The chain joins TRBV20-1 to TRBJ2-7, with D maybe TRBD1 (6 bases). The CDR3 extends over 13 amino acids. Trimming took 3 bases from V and 0 from J, leaving 9 bases between them. Looked up from germline, CDR1 is DFQATT and CDR2 is SNEGSKA (reference sequence).

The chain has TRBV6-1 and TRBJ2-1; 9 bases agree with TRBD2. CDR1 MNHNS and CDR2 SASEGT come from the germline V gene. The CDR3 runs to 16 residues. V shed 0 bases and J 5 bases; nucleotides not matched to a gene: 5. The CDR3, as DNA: TGTGCCAGCAGTGAAGCAATTGGACTAGCGAACAATGAGCAGTTCTTC. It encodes CASSEAIGLANNEQFF.

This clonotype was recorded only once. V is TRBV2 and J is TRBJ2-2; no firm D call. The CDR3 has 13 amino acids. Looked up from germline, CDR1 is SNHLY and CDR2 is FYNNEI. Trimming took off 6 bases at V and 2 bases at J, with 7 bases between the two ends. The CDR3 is CASRAYNTGELFF. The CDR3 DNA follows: TGTGCCAGCAGGGCCTATAACACCGGGGAGCTGTTTTTT.

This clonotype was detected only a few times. CDR3 loop: CASSAPTGGNVETQYF. The DNA of the CDR3 is TGTGCCAGCAGTGCCCCGACAGGGGGGAACGTGGAGACCCAGTACTTC. V and J are TRBV12-3 or TRBV12-4 and TRBJ2-5, with 9 nucleotides matching TRBD1. The CDR3 has 16 amino acids. Trimming cost V 5 bases and J 5 bases; bases outside gene matches: 12.

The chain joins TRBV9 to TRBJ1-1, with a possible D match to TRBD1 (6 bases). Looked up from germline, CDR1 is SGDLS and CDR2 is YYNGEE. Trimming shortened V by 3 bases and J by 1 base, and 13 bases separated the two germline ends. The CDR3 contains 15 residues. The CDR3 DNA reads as TGTGCCAGCAGCGCTAGCGGACAGCCGAACACTGAAGCTTTCTTT. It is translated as CASSASGQPNTEAFF. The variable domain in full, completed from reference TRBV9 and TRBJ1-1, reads DSGVTQTPKHLITATGQRVTLRCSPRSGDLSVYWYQQSLDQGLQFLIQYYNGEERAKGNILERFSAQQFPDLHSELNLSSLELGDSALYFCASSASGQPNTEAFFGQGTRLTVV.

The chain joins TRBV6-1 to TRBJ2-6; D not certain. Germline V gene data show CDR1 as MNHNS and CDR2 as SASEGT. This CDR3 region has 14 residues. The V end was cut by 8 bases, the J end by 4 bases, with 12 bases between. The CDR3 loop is CASGSRTGANVLTF. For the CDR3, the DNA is TGTGCCAGCGGAAGCCGAACAGGGGCCAACGTCCTGACTTTC.

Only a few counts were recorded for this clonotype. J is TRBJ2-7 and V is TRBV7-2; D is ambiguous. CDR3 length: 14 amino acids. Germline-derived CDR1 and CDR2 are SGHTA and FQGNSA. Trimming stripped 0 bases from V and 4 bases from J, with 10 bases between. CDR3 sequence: CASSLAVTGYEQYF. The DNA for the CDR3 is TGTGCCAGCAGCTTAGCCGTGACGGGTTACGAGCAGTACTTC.

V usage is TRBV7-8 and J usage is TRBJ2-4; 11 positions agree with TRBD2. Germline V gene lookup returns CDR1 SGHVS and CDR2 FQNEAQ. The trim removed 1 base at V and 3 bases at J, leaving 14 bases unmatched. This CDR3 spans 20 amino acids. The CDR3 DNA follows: TGTGCCAGCAGCTTAGATTCGGGACTAGCGGATTTTACGGGCAAAAACATTCAGTACTTC. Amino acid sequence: CASSLDSGLADFTGKNIQYF.